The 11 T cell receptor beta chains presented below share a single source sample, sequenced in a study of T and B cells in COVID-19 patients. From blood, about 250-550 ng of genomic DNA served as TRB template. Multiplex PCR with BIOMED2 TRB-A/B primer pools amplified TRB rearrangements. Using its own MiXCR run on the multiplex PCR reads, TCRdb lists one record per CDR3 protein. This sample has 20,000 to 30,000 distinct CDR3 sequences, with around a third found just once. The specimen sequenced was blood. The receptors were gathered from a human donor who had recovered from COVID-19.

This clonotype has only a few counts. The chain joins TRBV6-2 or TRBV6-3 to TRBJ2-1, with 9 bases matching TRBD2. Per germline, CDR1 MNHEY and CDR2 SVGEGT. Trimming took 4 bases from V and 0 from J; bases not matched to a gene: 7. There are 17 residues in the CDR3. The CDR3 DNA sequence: TGTGCCAGCAGTTCGATAGCGGGAGCCCTCTCCTACAATGAGCAGTTCTTC. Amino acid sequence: CASSSIAGALSYNEQFF.

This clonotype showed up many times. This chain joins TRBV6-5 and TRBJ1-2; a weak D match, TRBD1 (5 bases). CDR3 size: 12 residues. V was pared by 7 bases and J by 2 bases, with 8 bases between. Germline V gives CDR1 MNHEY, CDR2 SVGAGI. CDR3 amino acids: CASKQGNYGYTF. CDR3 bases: TGTGCCAGCAAGCAGGGAAACTATGGCTACACCTTC.

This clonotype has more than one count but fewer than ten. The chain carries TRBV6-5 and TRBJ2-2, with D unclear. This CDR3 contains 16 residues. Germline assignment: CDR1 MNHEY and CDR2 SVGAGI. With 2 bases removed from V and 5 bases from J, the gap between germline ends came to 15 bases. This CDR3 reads CASSYGVYQVTGELFF. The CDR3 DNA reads TGTGCCAGCAGTTACGGGGTATATCAAGTGACCGGGGAGCTGTTTTTT.

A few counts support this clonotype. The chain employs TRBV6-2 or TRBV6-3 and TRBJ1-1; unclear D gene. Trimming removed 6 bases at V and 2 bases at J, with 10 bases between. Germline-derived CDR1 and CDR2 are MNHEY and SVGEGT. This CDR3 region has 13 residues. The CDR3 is CASRGLGNTEAFF. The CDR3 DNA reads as TGTGCCAGCAGAGGACTGGGCAACACTGAAGCTTTCTTT.

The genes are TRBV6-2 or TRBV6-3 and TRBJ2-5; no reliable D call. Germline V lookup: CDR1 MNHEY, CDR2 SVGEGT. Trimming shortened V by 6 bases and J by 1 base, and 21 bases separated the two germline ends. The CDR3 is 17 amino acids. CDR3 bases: TGTGCCAGCAGCCGGCCCCCAAACAGTCAAGTCCAAGAGACCCAGTACTTC. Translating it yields CASSRPPNSQVQETQYF.

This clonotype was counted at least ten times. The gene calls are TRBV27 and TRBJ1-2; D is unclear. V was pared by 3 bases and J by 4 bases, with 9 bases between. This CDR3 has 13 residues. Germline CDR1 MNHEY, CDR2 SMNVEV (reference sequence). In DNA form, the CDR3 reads TGTGCCAGCAGTTTCTCCCGGGGCTATGGCTACACCTTC. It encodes CASSFSRGYGYTF.

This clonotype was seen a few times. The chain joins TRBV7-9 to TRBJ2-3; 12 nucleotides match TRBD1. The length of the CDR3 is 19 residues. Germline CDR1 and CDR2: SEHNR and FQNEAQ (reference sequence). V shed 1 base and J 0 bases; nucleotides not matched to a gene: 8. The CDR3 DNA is TGTGCCAGCAGCTTAGGGGGGACAGGGGGCGCATGGAGCACAGATACGCAGTATTTT. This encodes CASSLGGTGGAWSTDTQYF. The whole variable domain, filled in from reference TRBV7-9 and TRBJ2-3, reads DTGVSQNPRHKITKRGQNVTFRCDPISEHNRLYWYRQTLGQGPEFLTYFQNEAQLEKSRLLSDRFSAERPKGSFSTLEIQRTEQGDSAMYLCASSLGGTGGAWSTDTQYFGPGTRLTVL.

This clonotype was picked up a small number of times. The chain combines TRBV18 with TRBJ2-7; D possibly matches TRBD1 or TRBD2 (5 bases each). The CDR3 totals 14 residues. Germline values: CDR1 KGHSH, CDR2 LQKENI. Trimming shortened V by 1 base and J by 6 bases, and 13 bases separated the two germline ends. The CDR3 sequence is CASSPQGPPLEQYF. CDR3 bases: TGTGCCAGCTCACCACAGGGACCACCTCTCGAGCAGTACTTC.

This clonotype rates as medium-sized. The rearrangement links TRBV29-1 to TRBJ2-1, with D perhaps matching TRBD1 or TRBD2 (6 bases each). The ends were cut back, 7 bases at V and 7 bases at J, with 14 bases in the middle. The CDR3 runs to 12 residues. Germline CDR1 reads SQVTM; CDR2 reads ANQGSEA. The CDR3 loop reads CSGYREVNEQFF. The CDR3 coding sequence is TGCAGCGGATACAGGGAGGTGAATGAGCAGTTCTTC.

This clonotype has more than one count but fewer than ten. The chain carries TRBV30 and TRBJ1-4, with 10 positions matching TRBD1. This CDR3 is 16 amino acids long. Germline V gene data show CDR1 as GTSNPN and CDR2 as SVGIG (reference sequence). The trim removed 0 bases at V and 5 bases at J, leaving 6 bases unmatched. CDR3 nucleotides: TGTGCCTGGAGTGTCCCGGTGACAGGGGGCAATGAAAAACTGTTTTTT. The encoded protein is CAWSVPVTGGNEKLFF.

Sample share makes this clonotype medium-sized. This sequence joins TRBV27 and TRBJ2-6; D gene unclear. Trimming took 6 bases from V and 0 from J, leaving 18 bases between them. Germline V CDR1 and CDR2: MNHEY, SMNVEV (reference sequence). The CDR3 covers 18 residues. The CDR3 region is CASRPRGQAYSGANVLTF. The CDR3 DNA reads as TGTGCCAGCAGACCTCGTGGGCAGGCCTACTCTGGGGCCAACGTCCTGACTTTC.